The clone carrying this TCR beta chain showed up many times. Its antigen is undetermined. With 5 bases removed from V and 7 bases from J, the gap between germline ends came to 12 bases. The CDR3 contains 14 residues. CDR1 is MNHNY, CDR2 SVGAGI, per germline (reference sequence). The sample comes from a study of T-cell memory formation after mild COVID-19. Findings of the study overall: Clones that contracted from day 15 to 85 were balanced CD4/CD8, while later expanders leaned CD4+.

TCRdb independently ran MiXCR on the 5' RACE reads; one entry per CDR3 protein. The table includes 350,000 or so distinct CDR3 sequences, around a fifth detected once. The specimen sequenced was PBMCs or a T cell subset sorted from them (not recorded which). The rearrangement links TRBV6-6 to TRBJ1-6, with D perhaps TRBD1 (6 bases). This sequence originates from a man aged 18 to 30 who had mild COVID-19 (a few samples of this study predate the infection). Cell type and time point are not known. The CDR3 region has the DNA TGTGCCAGCAGTCCTGGGGGGCTGAATTCACCCCTCCACTTT. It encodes CASSPGGLNSPLHF.